These 31 T cell receptor beta chains came from one sample sequenced in a study of cytomegalovirus exposure and HLA in healthy donors. Primers: 60 Vbeta forward and 13 Jbeta reverse. Assay: immunoSEQ multiplex PCR; the TCRdb copy retains only in-frame clones and omits some. The sample records under 200,000 clones, 79% being singletons. Sequenced material: PBMCs. Receptors were obtained from a woman aged 50 to 60 in good health and CMV-seronegative.

The chain uses TRBV29-1 and TRBJ2-5; TRBD1 agrees at 7 bases. This CDR3 has 13 amino acids. V dropped 1 base and J dropped 9; count of bases not matched to a gene: 8. Per germline, CDR1 SQVTM and CDR2 ANQGSEA. The CDR3 region is CSVEVTSQGAQYF. CDR3 nucleotides: TGCAGCGTTGAAGTGACTTCTCAGGGGGCCCAGTACTTC.

The V gene is TRBV7-2, the J gene TRBJ2-2; D is perhaps TRBD2 (5 bases). CDR1 and CDR2 from the germline V gene are SGHTA and FQGNSA. The CDR3 runs to 15 residues. V was trimmed by 1 base and J by 5 bases, leaving 11 bases between them. The CDR3 coding sequence is TGTGCCAGCAGCTTAGTTCCCCCGGGGACCGGGGAGCTGTTTTTT. Translated, it gives CASSLVPPGTGELFF. The entire variable domain, with the rest obtained from reference TRBV7-2 and TRBJ2-2, is as follows: GAGVSQSPSNKVTEKGKDVELRCDPISGHTALYWYRQSLGQGLEFLIYFQGNSAPDKSGLPSDRFSAERTGGSVSTLTIQRTQQEDSAVYLCASSLVPPGTGELFFGEGSRLTVL.

This CDR3 is CASSTQQGSGRDTQYF. Written as DNA, the CDR3 is TGCGCCAGCAGCACACAACAGGGTTCAGGGCGAGATACGCAGTATTTT. This chain joins TRBV5-1 and TRBJ2-3; perhaps TRBD1 as D (6 bases). CDR3 length: 16 residues. The V end was cut by 4 bases, the J end by 5 bases, with 20 bases between. Germline CDR1 is SGHRS and CDR2 is YFSETQ.

The V call is TRBV5-6, the J call TRBJ2-2, with TRBD1 matching 7 bases. The trim removed 5 bases at V and 1 base at J, leaving 2 bases unmatched. The CDR3 is made up of 14 amino acids. Germline V gives CDR1 SGHDT, CDR2 YYEEEE. The CDR3, as DNA: TGTGCCAGCAGTGGACAGGTGAACACCGGGGAGCTGTTTTTT. Protein: CASSGQVNTGELFF.

The chain is built from TRBV4-2 and TRBJ1-2; no definite D call. Germline V gene data show CDR1 as LGHNA and CDR2 as YNFKEQ. This CDR3 is 15 amino acids long. V lost 4 bases and J lost 1, with 13 bases in between. The CDR3 DNA is TGTGCCAGCAGCCTGTCGGGTTTGGGTAACTATGGCTACACCTTC. Its translation is CASSLSGLGNYGYTF.

The genes are TRBV5-8 and TRBJ1-4; 7 bases line up with TRBD1. Germline trimming cut 0 bases from V and 7 bases from J; bases unmatched to any gene: 6. The CDR3 is made up of 15 amino acids. The germline gives CDR1 SGHTS, CDR2 YDEGEE. CDR3 coding DNA: TGTGCCAGCAGCTTGGAGGGGGCTGGCCTTGAAAAACTGTTTTTT. This encodes CASSLEGAGLEKLFF.

V is TRBV5-4 and J is TRBJ2-1, with 9 bases that match TRBD2. This CDR3 has 17 residues. With V trimmed by 0 bases and J by 0 bases, 4 bases remained unmatched. CDR1 and CDR2 (germline): SGHNT, YYREEE (reference sequence). CDR3 region: CASSLDLAGLSYNEQFF. The DNA of the CDR3 is TGTGCCAGCAGCTTGGACCTAGCGGGGCTCTCCTACAATGAGCAGTTCTTC.

This clone was counted a single time. The rearrangement joins TRBV4-2 to TRBJ1-2, with D unresolved. The germline V gene has CDR1 LGHNA and CDR2 YNFKEQ. The V end was cut by 2 bases, the J end by 6 bases, with 13 bases between. The CDR3 loop spans 14 amino acids. CDR3 DNA sequence: TGTGCCAGCAGCCAACCTGGGCAGTTTAATGGCTACACCTTC. Protein sequence: CASSQPGQFNGYTF.

This clone was counted once. The CDR3 bases are TGTGCCAGCAGCACTTACGGGTCCCGCACAGATACGCAGTATTTT. Translated: CASSTYGSRTDTQYF. The J gene is TRBJ2-3, the V gene TRBV9; D is uncertain. The germline V gene encodes CDR1 SGDLS and CDR2 YYNGEE. The CDR3 totals 15 residues. The V end was cut by 4 bases, the J end by 1 base, with 13 bases between.

This clone was seen only once. The chain combines TRBV28 with TRBJ2-1, with 9 bases matching TRBD1. The germline CDR1 and CDR2 sequences are MDHEN and SYDVKM. J was trimmed by 1 base and V by 6 bases; bases with no gene match: 1. This CDR3 region has 14 residues. The CDR3 reads CASRGTGSYNEQFF. The CDR3 DNA reads as TGTGCCAGCAGAGGGACAGGGTCCTACAATGAGCAGTTCTTC.

This clone was found a few times. CDR3 residues: CASNRGGGRGDSPLHF. CDR3 DNA: TGTGCCAGCAACCGTGGAGGGGGCAGGGGGGATTCACCCCTCCACTTT. This chain connects TRBV28 to TRBJ1-6, with 7 positions matching TRBD1. The germline gives CDR1 MDHEN, CDR2 SYDVKM. The length of the CDR3 is 16 residues. Trimming cost V 7 bases and J 8 bases; bases outside gene matches: 14.

The V gene is TRBV5-5, the J gene TRBJ1-1; D unclear. The CDR3 sequence is 13 residues long. The V gene's germline CDR1 is SGHKS and CDR2 YYEKEE (reference sequence). Trimming took off 4 bases at V and 1 base at J, with 8 bases between the two ends. CDR3 nucleotide sequence: TGTGCCAGCAGCGGGCTGACGAACACTGAAGCTTTCTTT. This sequence encodes CASSGLTNTEAFF.

The sample holds a few counts of this clone. The V gene is TRBV28, the J gene TRBJ1-1; D is unresolved. The CDR3 spans 14 residues. Trimming pared 8 bases from V and 0 bases from J, leaving 13 bases between. CDR1 and CDR2 from the germline V gene are MDHEN and SYDVKM. CDR3 bases: TGTGCCAGCCAATCGACACCAATGAACACTGAAGCTTTCTTT. It is translated as CASQSTPMNTEAFF. Based on the CDR3 plus reference TRBV28 and TRBJ1-1, the full variable domain is DVKVTQSSRYLVKRTGEKVFLECVQDMDHENMFWYRQDPGLGLRLIYFSYDVKMKEKGDIPEGYSVSREKKERFSLILESASTNQTSMYLCASQSTPMNTEAFFGQGTRLTVV.

V usage is TRBV7-9 and J usage is TRBJ2-7; 8 bases are shared with TRBD1. Germline CDR1 is SEHNR and CDR2 is FQNEAQ (reference sequence). The junction had 10 bases not matched to a gene; V was cut back by 6 bases and J by 0 bases. The CDR3 spans 16 residues. CDR3 residues: CASRKGTGGSSYEQYF. The CDR3 bases are TGTGCCAGCAGGAAGGGGACAGGCGGAAGCTCCTACGAGCAGTACTTC.

The chain couples TRBV9 to TRBJ1-1, with 7 nucleotides matching TRBD1. The CDR3 has 15 amino acids. V was pared by 0 bases and J by 1 base, with 3 bases of the junction left unmatched. In germline, CDR1 is SGDLS, CDR2 YYNGEE. CDR3: CASSVEGQKNTEAFF. The CDR3 region has the DNA TGTGCCAGCAGCGTAGAGGGACAGAAGAACACTGAAGCTTTCTTT.

V and J are TRBV5-1 and TRBJ2-7, with D maybe TRBD2 (6 bases). The CDR3 loop spans 15 amino acids. Germline V CDR1 and CDR2: SGHRS, YFSETQ. Trimming shortened V by 6 bases and J by 7 bases, and 23 bases separated the two germline ends. The DNA of the CDR3 is TGCGCCAGCAAATCCTCGGGAGAGCAGGCCGGAGAGCAGTACTTC. Its protein is CASKSSGEQAGEQYF.

This chain connects TRBV7-8 to TRBJ1-2; D unresolved. The germline V gene encodes CDR1 SGHVS and CDR2 FQNEAQ. The CDR3 covers 14 residues. V lost 2 bases and J lost 3, with 10 bases in between. CDR3 coding DNA: TGTGCCAGCAGCTTACTGGGGAGGGACTATGGCTACACCTTC. Protein: CASSLLGRDYGYTF.

The rearrangement links TRBV7-9 to TRBJ2-1; D call uncertain. Germline V gene sequence: CDR1 SEHNR, CDR2 FQNEAQ (reference sequence). The CDR3 length is 15 residues. The ends were cut back, 1 base at V and 5 bases at J, with 12 bases in the middle. DNA for the CDR3: TGTGCCAGCAGCTTAGAGCCAGGATCGAACAATGAGCAGTTCTTC. This encodes CASSLEPGSNNEQFF.

This sequence joins TRBV28 and TRBJ2-7, with D tentatively TRBD1 (7 bases). The CDR3 sequence is 16 residues long. Germline values: CDR1 MDHEN, CDR2 SYDVKM. Trimming left V 2 bases short and J 4 bases short, with 18 bases between. CDR3 sequence (DNA): TGTGCCAGCAGTTTAGAATCGGGTCAGGGGGGATACGAGCAGTACTTC. This gives the protein CASSLESGQGGYEQYF.

V and J are TRBV28 and TRBJ2-1, with D possibly matching TRBD1 (5 bases). The length of the CDR3 is 14 residues. Trimming shortened V by 6 bases and J by 2 bases, and 11 bases separated the two germline ends. Looked up from germline, CDR1 is MDHEN and CDR2 is SYDVKM. CDR3 amino acids: CASRITTAYNEQFF. CDR3 in DNA: TGTGCCAGCAGAATAACGACAGCCTACAATGAGCAGTTCTTC.

This clone was found a few times. The V gene is TRBV19, the J gene TRBJ2-7; 8 bases agree with TRBD2. The CDR3 extends over 14 amino acids. V was pared by 4 bases and J by 6 bases, with 8 bases of the junction left unmatched. The germline gives CDR1 LNHDA, CDR2 SQIVND (reference sequence). The CDR3 coding sequence is TGTGCCAGTAGTAAAGCGGGAGTAAGGGGCGAGCAGTACTTC. This sequence encodes CASSKAGVRGEQYF.

This clone occurred a few times. The chain employs TRBV14 and TRBJ2-7, with D unresolved. CDR3 length: 14 amino acids. The germline V gene has CDR1 SGHDN and CDR2 FVKESK. Trimming removed 1 base from V and 3 bases from J, with 10 bases in between. The chain's CDR3 is CASSQVSAGYEQYF. The CDR3 DNA reads TGTGCCAGCAGCCAAGTTTCCGCAGGCTACGAGCAGTACTTC.

The chain couples TRBV19 to TRBJ2-6, with 12 bases that match TRBD1. This CDR3 region has 17 residues. The ends lost 4 bases at V and 5 bases at J; junction bases unmatched: 6. Germline lookup yields CDR1 LNHDA and CDR2 SQIVND (reference sequence). The CDR3 here is CASSTGQGALWANVLTF. CDR3 DNA sequence: TGTGCCAGTAGTACGGGACAGGGGGCGCTTTGGGCCAACGTCCTGACTTTC.

The rearrangement links TRBV5-1 to TRBJ2-7, with a tentative D call TRBD2 (6 bases). The CDR3 spans 14 residues. Germline assignment: CDR1 SGHRS and CDR2 YFSETQ. Deletions cut 0 bases from V and 3 bases from J, with 10 bases between. The CDR3 loop reads CASSLAAEGYEQYF. The CDR3 DNA reads as TGCGCCAGCAGCTTGGCCGCGGAGGGCTACGAGCAGTACTTC.

Written as DNA, the CDR3 is TGCGCCAGCAGCGCCGACAGGGGATTTGGAGATACGCAGTATTTT. Residues: CASSADRGFGDTQYF. This chain uses TRBV5-1 with TRBJ2-3; 8 positions match TRBD1. Germline V gene sequence: CDR1 SGHRS, CDR2 YFSETQ. The CDR3 contains 15 residues. V trimming: 4 bases; J trimming: 5 bases; junction bases outside the gene matches: 9. The variable domain in full, with the rest retrieved from reference TRBV5-1 and TRBJ2-3, is KAGVTQTPRYLIKTRGQQVTLSCSPISGHRSVSWYQQTPGQGLQFLFEYFSETQRNKGNFPGRFSGRQFSNSRSEMNVSTLELGDSALYLCASSADRGFGDTQYFGPGTRLTVL.

The chain carries TRBV4-3 and TRBJ2-1, with 8 nucleotides matching TRBD2. This CDR3 has 15 amino acids. The V segment lost 1 base and the J segment 2 bases; nucleotides outside the gene matches: 1. From germline, CDR1 is LGHNA and CDR2 YSLEER. CDR3 sequence: CASSQALAAYNEQFF. For the CDR3, the DNA is TGCGCCAGCAGCCAAGCACTAGCGGCCTACAATGAGCAGTTCTTC.

The chain couples TRBV10-3 to TRBJ1-2; TRBD1 agrees at 8 bases. From germline, CDR1 is ENHRY and CDR2 SYGVKD. Losses at the gene ends were 4 bases for V and 7 bases for J; bases not matched to a gene: 8. The CDR3 covers 14 residues. The CDR3 here is CAISGLDRGRGYTF. The CDR3 bases are TGTGCCATCAGTGGGCTTGACAGGGGACGTGGCTACACCTTC.

V is TRBV9 and J is TRBJ2-7, with 11 nucleotides matching TRBD2. The V and J ends lost 0 bases and 6 bases, in that order; junction bases with no gene match: 8. This CDR3 region has 16 residues. CDR1 is SGDLS and CDR2 is YYNGEE in the germline V gene. In DNA form, the CDR3 reads TGTGCCAGCAGCGTAGCCCTCCTAGCGGGAGGAGGCGAGCAGTACTTC. Amino acids: CASSVALLAGGGEQYF.

This clone was detected once. The chain employs TRBV11-2 and TRBJ1-3; D perhaps matches TRBD1 (5 bases). The V end was cut by 0 bases, the J end by 1 base, with 7 bases between. Per germline, CDR1 SGHAT and CDR2 FQNNGV. The CDR3 spans 15 residues. CDR3 nucleotide sequence: TGTGCCAGCAGCTTAGACAGGGCTTCTGGAAACACCATATATTTT. Its protein product is CASSLDRASGNTIYF. The variable domain in full, with the rest retrieved from reference TRBV11-2 and TRBJ1-3, is EAGVAQSPRYKIIEKRQSVAFWCNPISGHATLYWYQQILGQGPKLLIQFQNNGVVDDSQLPKDRFSAERLKGVDSTLKIQPAKLEDSAVYLCASSLDRASGNTIYFGEGSWLTVV.

The chain recombines TRBV9 with TRBJ2-6, with a weak D call TRBD1 (6 bases). The length of the CDR3 is 14 residues. V gave up 6 bases and J gave up 2 bases, with 9 bases separating them. Germline V gene sequence: CDR1 SGDLS, CDR2 YYNGEE. The CDR3 reads CASNTGTGANVLTF. The CDR3 nucleotides are TGTGCCAGCAACACAGGGACTGGGGCCAACGTCCTGACTTTC.

The rearrangement joins TRBV5-6 to TRBJ2-3; TRBD2 is a possible D gene (6 bases). Germline CDR1 and CDR2: SGHDT and YYEEEE. Trimming took 4 bases from V and 5 from J, leaving 14 bases between them. The CDR3 extends over 14 amino acids. The CDR3 protein is CASSHTEGRDTQYF. The CDR3 DNA is TGTGCCAGCAGCCACACGGAGGGGAGAGATACGCAGTATTTT.